These 23 T cell receptor beta chains share one sample of origin, sequenced in a study of cytomegalovirus exposure and HLA in healthy donors. Both 60 Vbeta primers and 13 Jbeta primers went into the PCR. The repertoire was sequenced with immunoSEQ multiplex PCR; TCRdb's copy has only in-frame clones and lacks some. This table has roughly 150,000 clones, 70% to 80% appearing once. Sequenced sample: PBMCs. These receptors came from a man aged 35-49 years in good health and CMV-seropositive.

This chain uses TRBV6-5 with TRBJ1-4; TRBD1 might be the D (5 bases). From germline, CDR1 is MNHEY and CDR2 SVGAGI. The CDR3 loop spans 15 amino acids. The V gene lost 1 base and the J gene lost 4 bases, with 10 bases spanning the gap. Here the CDR3 DNA reads TGTGCCAGCAGTTACTGGAAGGGGTTTAATGAAAAACTGTTTTTT. Protein: CASSYWKGFNEKLFF.

This clone showed up just a few times. The chain employs TRBV11-2 and TRBJ1-2; tentatively, D is TRBD1 (5 bases). The CDR3 length is 13 residues. Germline V lookup: CDR1 SGHAT, CDR2 FQNNGV. The V gene lost 6 bases and the J gene lost 3 bases, with 11 bases spanning the gap. In DNA form, the CDR3 reads TGTGCCAGCAGAGGCGGGGGGGACTATGGCTACACCTTC. Translating it yields CASRGGGDYGYTF. Filled out from reference TRBV11-2 and TRBJ1-2, the complete variable domain reads EAGVAQSPRYKIIEKRQSVAFWCNPISGHATLYWYQQILGQGPKLLIQFQNNGVVDDSQLPKDRFSAERLKGVDSTLKIQPAKLEDSAVYLCASRGGGDYGYTFGSGTRLTVV.

The V call is TRBV27, the J call TRBJ1-1; D is perhaps TRBD1 (5 bases). CDR1 MNHEY and CDR2 SMNVEV come from the germline V gene (reference sequence). This CDR3 is 17 amino acids long. The V end lost 2 bases, the J end lost 1 base, and 17 bases lay between the germline ends. The CDR3 sequence: CASSLRAVGGTNTEAFF. DNA for the CDR3: TGTGCCAGCAGTTTAAGGGCGGTCGGGGGGACGAACACTGAAGCTTTCTTT.

The chain links TRBV28 to TRBJ2-1; D is uncertain. Germline values: CDR1 MDHEN, CDR2 SYDVKM. The CDR3 is 15 amino acids. With 5 bases removed from V and 4 bases from J, the gap between germline ends came to 15 bases. This CDR3 is CASSLEQHSYNEQFF. Written as DNA, the CDR3 is TGTGCCAGCAGTCTTGAACAGCACTCATACAATGAGCAGTTCTTC.

The V and J genes are TRBV11-3 and TRBJ2-5, with 13 bases aligning to TRBD2. The germline V gene encodes CDR1 SGHNT and CDR2 YENEEA. V lost 4 bases to trimming and J lost 5 bases; unmatched junction nucleotides: 1. This CDR3 has 14 residues. The CDR3 DNA reads TGTGCCAGCAGCTGGACTAGCGGGAGCGAGACCCAGTACTTC. Encoded protein: CASSWTSGSETQYF. Full variable domain (rest looked up from reference TRBV11-3 and TRBJ2-5): EAGVVQSPRYKIIEKKQPVAFWCNPISGHNTLYWYLQNLGQGPELLIRYENEEAVDDSQLPKDRFSAERLKGVDSTLKIQPAELGDSAVYLCASSWTSGSETQYFGPGTRLLVL.

The chain carries TRBV6-1 and TRBJ2-7; 7 nucleotides agree with TRBD2. This CDR3 has 12 amino acids. Germline V gene data show CDR1 as MNHNS and CDR2 as SASEGT. J lost 5 bases, V lost 5 bases, and 3 bases had no gene match. CDR3 DNA: TGTGCCAGCAGTCGCGGGAGCCACGAGCAGTACTTC. Its protein product is CASSRGSHEQYF.

The rearrangement uses TRBV6-5 and TRBJ2-2; D may be TRBD2 (7 bases). V was cut by 7 bases and J by 3 bases, with 15 bases left in between. The CDR3 is 15 residues long. CDR1 and CDR2 (germline): MNHEY, SVGAGI. The chain's CDR3 is CASTRGRGYTGELFF. In nucleotides, the CDR3 is TGTGCCAGCACCCGGGGGAGGGGGTACACCGGGGAGCTGTTTTTT.

The chain links TRBV12-5 to TRBJ1-2; D is ambiguous. V was shortened by 1 base and J by 6 bases, with 12 bases between the two germline ends. The CDR3 is made up of 14 amino acids. Per germline, CDR1 LGHNT and CDR2 FRNRAP. CDR3 sequence (DNA): TGTGCTAGTGGTTTGGCCCATTTAGAAAATGGCTACACCTTC. Amino acids: CASGLAHLENGYTF.

The chain recombines TRBV5-1 with TRBJ2-3; 10 positions agree with TRBD2. Trimming at V came to 2 bases and at J to 4 bases, leaving 7 bases not matched to a gene. CDR3 length equals 16 residues. Germline V gene sequence: CDR1 SGHRS, CDR2 YFSETQ. CDR3 nucleotides: TGCGCCAGCAGCTTTCTAGCGGGAGAGGGGCCAGATACGCAGTATTTT. This gives the protein CASSFLAGEGPDTQYF. Combining the CDR3 with reference TRBV5-1 and TRBJ2-3 gives the whole variable domain KAGVTQTPRYLIKTRGQQVTLSCSPISGHRSVSWYQQTPGQGLQFLFEYFSETQRNKGNFPGRFSGRQFSNSRSEMNVSTLELGDSALYLCASSFLAGEGPDTQYFGPGTRLTVL.

V and J are TRBV5-4 and TRBJ2-5; TRBD2 is a possible D gene (5 bases). The J call may be wrong; the DNA end is better matched by TRBJ2-7. The CDR3 has 14 amino acids. Germline V lookup: CDR1 SGHNT, CDR2 YYREEE (reference sequence). The DNA of the CDR3 is TGTGCCAGCAGCTTTTACAGAGGGTCCTACGAGCAGTACTTC. It encodes CASSFYRGSYEQYF.

This clone was picked up a small number of times. The chain has TRBV7-8 and TRBJ1-5; D not certain. The CDR3 covers 16 residues. In germline, CDR1 is SGHVS, CDR2 FQNEAQ. Trimming shortened V by 5 bases and J by 3 bases, and 17 bases separated the two germline ends. The CDR3 protein is CASSQGVNSFNQPQHF. CDR3 nucleotide sequence: TGTGCCAGCAGCCAAGGCGTAAACAGCTTCAATCAGCCCCAGCATTTT.

The chain employs TRBV4-1 and TRBJ2-7; the match to TRBD2 covers 15 bases. The trim removed 2 bases at V and 4 bases at J, leaving 6 bases unmatched. The CDR3 spans 17 residues. CDR1 MGHRA and CDR2 YSYEKL come from the germline V gene. The chain's CDR3 is CASSQFGLAGGTYEQYF. The CDR3 region has the DNA TGCGCCAGCAGCCAATTTGGACTAGCGGGAGGGACTTACGAGCAGTACTTC.

This chain uses TRBV7-9 with TRBJ1-1; 7 nucleotides align to TRBD1. Germline CDR1 reads SEHNR; CDR2 reads FQNEAQ (reference sequence). CDR3 length: 13 residues. V gave up 5 bases and J gave up 8 bases; unmatched junction bases: 8. Here the CDR3 DNA reads TGTGCCAGCAGCCCCCTGGACAGGACCGAAGCTTTCTTT. Its protein is CASSPLDRTEAFF.

The rearrangement joins TRBV5-6 to TRBJ2-1; D perhaps matches TRBD1 (5 bases). CDR1 and CDR2 from the germline V gene are SGHDT and YYEEEE. V gave up 5 bases and J gave up 8 bases, with 11 bases separating them. The CDR3 sequence is 12 residues long. The CDR3 DNA reads as TGTGCCAGCAGTCTCGACAGTTATGAGCAGTTCTTC. It translates to CASSLDSYEQFF.

The CDR3 protein is CATVGSSTDTQYF. CDR3 in DNA: TGTGCCACCGTGGGGAGTTCAACAGATACGCAGTATTTT. The chain combines TRBV15 with TRBJ2-3; perhaps TRBD2 as D (5 bases). The V gene's germline CDR1 is LNHNV and CDR2 YYDKDF (reference sequence). Trimming took 8 bases from V and 3 from J, leaving 12 bases between them. The CDR3 is made up of 13 amino acids.

The gene calls are TRBV28 and TRBJ2-1; D gene ambiguous. The CDR3 covers 13 residues. The germline V gene encodes CDR1 MDHEN and CDR2 SYDVKM. V lost 5 bases, J lost 3 bases, and 8 bases lay in between. CDR3 residues: CASSPPGYNEQFF. CDR3 coding DNA: TGTGCCAGCAGTCCCCCGGGCTACAATGAGCAGTTCTTC.

The chain is built from TRBV11-2 and TRBJ1-2; D perhaps matches TRBD1 (5 bases). Germline V CDR1 and CDR2: SGHAT, FQNNGV. V gave up 5 bases and J gave up 8 bases, with 12 bases separating them. The CDR3 contains 12 residues. This CDR3 reads CASSRGLEGYTF. CDR3 DNA: TGTGCCAGCAGCAGGGGCTTGGAAGGCTACACCTTC.

The rearrangement links TRBV6-5 to TRBJ1-1; 7 bases line up with TRBD1. The V and J ends lost 0 bases and 7 bases, in that order; junction bases with no gene match: 11. This CDR3 is built from 16 residues. Per the germline V gene, CDR1 is MNHEY and CDR2 is SVGAGI. CDR3 sequence (DNA): TGTGCCAGCAGTTACTCTGTTGGACAGGCGCTCCTTGAAGCTTTCTTT. Encoded protein: CASSYSVGQALLEAFF.

In this sample, this clone turned up a few times. This rearrangement joins TRBV5-4 to TRBJ2-2; TRBD2 agrees at 14 bases. Per germline, CDR1 SGHNT and CDR2 YYREEE (reference sequence). The CDR3 covers 19 residues. V was pared by 5 bases and J by 5 bases, with 14 bases of the junction left unmatched. CDR3 in amino acids: CASRKGTSGSLGQTGELFF. The DNA for the CDR3 is TGTGCCAGCAGAAAGGGGACTAGCGGGAGTTTAGGACAAACCGGGGAGCTGTTTTTT.

The chain carries TRBV28 and TRBJ1-2; D remains unclear. V was shortened by 3 bases and J by 6 bases, with 8 bases between the two germline ends. CDR3 length: 12 residues. Germline-derived CDR1 and CDR2 are MDHEN and SYDVKM. Here the CDR3 reads CASSFSRHGYTF. In DNA form, the CDR3 reads TGTGCCAGCAGTTTCTCCAGGCATGGCTACACCTTC.

The rearrangement uses TRBV7-9 and TRBJ1-1, with D tentatively TRBD1 (6 bases). In germline, CDR1 is SEHNR, CDR2 FQNEAQ (reference sequence). V shed 5 bases and J shed 5 bases, with 15 bases lying between them. The CDR3 consists of 14 residues. CDR3 protein: CASSPTGLGTEAFF. In DNA form, the CDR3 reads TGTGCCAGCAGCCCTACAGGGTTGGGTACTGAAGCTTTCTTT.

The rearrangement uses TRBV28 and TRBJ2-7; D remains unclear. The CDR3 contains 11 residues. V lost 2 bases, J lost 6 bases, and 5 bases lay in between. CDR1 MDHEN and CDR2 SYDVKM come from the germline V gene. The CDR3: CASSLILEQYF. CDR3 sequence (DNA): TGTGCCAGCAGTTTAATTCTCGAGCAGTACTTC.

This chain uses TRBV12-5 with TRBJ2-7; D possibly corresponds to TRBD1 (6 bases). The germline CDR1 and CDR2 sequences are LGHNT and FRNRAP. This CDR3 contains 16 residues. V was pared by 0 bases and J by 1 base, with 13 bases between. The CDR3 sequence: CASGLVTTGPSYEQYF. As DNA, the CDR3 is TGTGCTAGTGGTTTGGTCACTACAGGGCCATCCTACGAGCAGTACTTC.